This is a list of T cell receptor beta chains from one sample in a study of T cell changes during pregnancy in multiple sclerosis. Assay: immunoSEQ multiplex PCR; the TCRdb copy retains only in-frame clones and omits some. The repertoire holds 70,000 to 100,000 clones, more than 90% seen once, with 1.5% in the top ten. The source material was peripheral blood, sampled in the first trimester of pregnancy. These receptors were collected from a female donor with multiple sclerosis, enrolled in a pregnancy study. Both conserved end residues are part of each CDR3. Rows give clone size only sometimes, using once, few, many, or a class for an expanded clone.

clone_size | v_call | cdr3_aa
- | TRBV9 | CASSESGRGADTQYF
- | TRBV6-1 | CASRRTGTEAFF
once | TRBV19 | CASSIAGGAGELFF
- | TRBV18 | CASSPPAQGPRPQHF
- | TRBV7-9 | CASSPRTSLANTGELFF
- | TRBV9 | CASSVAGTSGYEQYF
- | TRBV7-9 | CASSFRSIQETQYF
- | TRBV9 | CASSVETGGSEAFF
- | TRBV30 | CALGQGMGGYTF
- | TRBV7-9 | CASSPQASGNEQFF
- | TRBV7-9 | CASSDGLIQYF
- | TRBV7-9 | CASSLGGVAGVAYEQYF
- | TRBV6-5 | CASSPNRVRHGYTF
- | TRBV5-6 | CASSSHSWGTGGLETQYF
- | TRBV18 | CASSPLPGVSYEQYF
- | TRBV27 | CASSLQGGPSYEQYF
- | TRBV5-1 | CASSLAAGMNTEAFF
- | TRBV19 | CASSISGQSYGYTF
- | TRBV27 | CASSLTGPGGEQYF
- | TRBV27 | CASSLAGPNEQFF
- | TRBV13 | CASSSQSNEQFF
- | TRBV25-1 | CASSANRTRYNEQFF
- | TRBV28 | CASSLKPPYGHSYEQYF
- | TRBV5-1 | CASSRPGQRPYEQYF
- | TRBV29-1 | CSVWTSGRAYEQYF
- | TRBV6-6 | CASSPTGDYGYTF
- | TRBV6-5 | CASWGQGAGDTEAFF
- | TRBV5-1 | CASSLGGVGTEAFF
- | TRBV7-9 | CASSAGWSYGYTF
- | TRBV4-2 | CASSQELAGGEQFF
once | TRBV21-1 | CASSKGKGASYQPQHF
once | TRBV4-1 | CASSLRGQDNSPLHF
- | TRBV4-1 | CASSQAGMEETQYF
- | TRBV5-6 | CASSLIRGSYGYTF
- | TRBV7-9 | CASSLLAGAPNTGELFF
- | TRBV27 | CASSSTGYGNTIYF
- | TRBV7-9 | CASSFGQAVAYEQYF
- | TRBV5-1 | CASSPKGQASGANVLTF
- | TRBV27 | CASRGGGGEKLFF
- | TRBV7-6 | CASSLAGGDREAFF
- | TRBV7-2 | CASSKEPGQGARGPQHF
- | TRBV13 | CASNRGQSSYEQYF
- | TRBV27 | CASSLFGVSEQYF
- | TRBV7-9 | CATVSGTQYF
- | TRBV5-1 | CASSLKGMGTEAFF
- | TRBV19 | CASSMVQSYEQYF
- | TRBV9 | CASSEQPGYGNTIYF
- | TRBV5-4 | CASSSQGNTIYF
once | TRBV2 | CASLWGRGRHEAFF
- | TRBV29-1 | CSVEDIQGLNTEAFF